The 5 T cell receptor beta chains listed next were all sequenced from one sample in a study of T cell repertoires in cytomegalovirus infection. Antigen specificity for these receptors is unknown. A single record per CDR3 protein comes from TCRdb applying MiXCR to the reads. The data show approximately 990,000 distinct CDR3 sequences, with 30% to 40% seen just once and roughly 12% held by the top ten. The material was cultured CD8+ T cells from PBMCs, obtained from culture after CMV antigen stimulation. The receptors were gathered from a human donor in good health (CMV status not recorded). Some clones in this sample may be carry-over from other donors' samples.

In its sample, this clonotype was seen a few times. The V gene is TRBV14, the J gene TRBJ2-1; D perhaps matches TRBD2 (6 bases). V lost 6 bases to trimming and J lost 8 bases, with 20 bases between them. Germline V gene sequence: CDR1 SGHDN, CDR2 FVKESK. The CDR3 loop spans 15 amino acids. The CDR3 protein is CASRRFGRGDDEQFF. The CDR3 nucleotides read TGTGCCAGCAGACGGTTTGGGCGGGGCGATGATGAGCAGTTCTTC.

This clonotype has ten or more counts. This chain uses TRBV7-6 with TRBJ2-1, with D maybe TRBD1 (7 bases). Looked up from germline, CDR1 is SGHVS and CDR2 is FNYEAQ. The CDR3 has 17 amino acids. The V end was cut by 4 bases, the J end by 6 bases, with 22 bases between. CDR3 region: CASSSEAGTVGGNEQFF. The CDR3 nucleotides are TGTGCCAGCAGCTCCGAAGCCGGGACAGTGGGAGGCAATGAGCAGTTCTTC.

This clonotype was counted only a few times. The chain is built from TRBV19 and TRBJ2-1, with D possibly matching TRBD2 (5 bases). Per the germline V gene, CDR1 is LNHDA and CDR2 is SQIVND (reference sequence). The V and J ends lost 5 bases and 5 bases respectively, with 13 bases between them. The CDR3 extends over 14 amino acids. The CDR3 nucleotides are TGTGCCAGTAGTGCTTCACTAGGGAACAATGAGCAGTTCTTC. It yields the protein CASSASLGNNEQFF. Full variable domain (remainder filled in from reference TRBV19 and TRBJ2-1): DGGITQSPKYLFRKEGQNVTLSCEQNLNHDAMYWYRQDPGQGLRLIYYSQIVNDFQKGDIAEGYSVSREKKESFPLTVTSAQKNPTAFYLCASSASLGNNEQFFGPGTRLTVL.

V and J are TRBV27 and TRBJ1-5, with D possibly TRBD1 on 6 matching bases. There are 14 residues in the CDR3. V lost 3 bases to trimming and J lost 6 bases, with 12 bases between them. Germline assignment: CDR1 MNHEY and CDR2 SMNVEV (reference sequence). The CDR3 region is CASSFGGMGQPQHF. For the CDR3, the DNA is TGTGCCAGCAGTTTCGGGGGCATGGGTCAGCCCCAGCATTTT.

This CDR3 is CASSPLRDRADEQFF. CDR3 bases: TGTGCCAGCAGCCCATTGCGGGATCGGGCGGATGAGCAGTTCTTC. This rearrangement joins TRBV7-6 to TRBJ2-1; D possibly corresponds to TRBD2 (6 bases). Trimming took off 5 bases at V and 8 bases at J, with 19 bases between the two ends. The length of the CDR3 is 15 residues. Germline values: CDR1 SGHVS, CDR2 FNYEAQ. Full variable domain (remainder filled in from reference TRBV7-6 and TRBJ2-1): GAGVSQSPRYKVTKRGQDVALRCDPISGHVSLYWYRQALGQGPEFLTYFNYEAQQDKSGLPNDRFSAERPEGSISTLTIQRTEQRDSAMYRCASSPLRDRADEQFFGPGTRLTVL.